What follows describes a single T cell receptor (beta chain). TCRdb re-called the RT-PCR reads through MiXCR, storing one row per CDR3 protein. Altogether over 800,000 distinct CDR3 sequences are present, 21% being singletons, with the ten largest covering roughly 10%. This CDR3 is built from 15 residues. Trimming removed 0 bases from V and 2 bases from J, with 11 bases in between. Germline V gives CDR1 LNHNV, CDR2 YYDKDF (reference sequence). This sample was taken from a study of response to subunit inactivated influenza vaccine. Specimen: PBMCs from blood, collected more than 4 days after vaccination. The chain uses TRBV15 and TRBJ2-7; D remains ambiguous. This clonotype originated in a man between 45 and 60 years old who received an inactivated influenza vaccine. This CDR3 is CATSRDLGPTYEQYF. The CDR3 DNA follows: TGTGCCACCAGCAGAGATTTAGGGCCCACCTACGAGCAGTACTTC.